This T cell receptor (beta chain) was obtained from a study of OX40 agonist ivuxolimab in advanced cancers. The V end lost 5 bases, the J end lost 8 bases, and 15 bases lay between the germline ends. CDR1 and CDR2 (germline): MNHEY, SVGAGI. The CDR3 covers 13 residues. Repertoires were generated with immunoSEQ multiplex PCR, while TCRdb's copy carries only in-frame clones and drops some. Among tens of thousands of clones listed, 80% to 90% were seen once. The sequence was collected from an adult with an advanced solid tumor such as melanoma, head and neck, liver or kidney cancer. The rearrangement joins TRBV6-5 to TRBJ1-1; weak D call: TRBD1 (5 bases). Material: CD4+ or CD8+ T cells sorted from blood, obtained in a trial of the OX40 agonist ivuxolimab. The CDR3 sequence is CASSAPGGSEAFF. The DNA for the CDR3 is TGTGCCAGCAGTGCCCCGGGGGGGTCCGAAGCTTTCTTT.